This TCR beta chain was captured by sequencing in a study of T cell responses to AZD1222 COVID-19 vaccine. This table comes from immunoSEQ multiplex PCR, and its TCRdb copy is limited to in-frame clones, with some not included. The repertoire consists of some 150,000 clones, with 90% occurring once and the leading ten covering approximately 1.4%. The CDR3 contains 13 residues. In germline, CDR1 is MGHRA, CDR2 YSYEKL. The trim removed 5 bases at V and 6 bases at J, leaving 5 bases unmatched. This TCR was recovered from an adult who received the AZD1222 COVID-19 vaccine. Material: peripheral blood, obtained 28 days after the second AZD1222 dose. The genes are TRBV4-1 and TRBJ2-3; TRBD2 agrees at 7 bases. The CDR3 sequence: CASSGREGDTQYF. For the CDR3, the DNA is TGCGCCAGCAGCGGCAGGGAGGGTGATACGCAGTATTTT.